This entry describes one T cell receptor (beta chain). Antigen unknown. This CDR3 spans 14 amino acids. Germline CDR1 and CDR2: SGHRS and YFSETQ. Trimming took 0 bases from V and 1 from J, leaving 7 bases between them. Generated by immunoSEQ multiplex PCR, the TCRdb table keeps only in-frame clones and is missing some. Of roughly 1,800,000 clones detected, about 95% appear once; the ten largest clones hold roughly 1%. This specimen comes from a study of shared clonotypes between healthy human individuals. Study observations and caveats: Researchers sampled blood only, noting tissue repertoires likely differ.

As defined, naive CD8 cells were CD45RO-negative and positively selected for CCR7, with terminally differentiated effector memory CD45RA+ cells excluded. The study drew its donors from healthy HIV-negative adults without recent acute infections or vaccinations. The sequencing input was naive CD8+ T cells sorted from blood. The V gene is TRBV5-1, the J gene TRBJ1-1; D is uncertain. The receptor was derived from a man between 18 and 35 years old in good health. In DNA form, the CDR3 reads TGCGCCAGCAGCTTGGACCCCGAGAACACTGAAGCTTTCTTT. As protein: CASSLDPENTEAFF.